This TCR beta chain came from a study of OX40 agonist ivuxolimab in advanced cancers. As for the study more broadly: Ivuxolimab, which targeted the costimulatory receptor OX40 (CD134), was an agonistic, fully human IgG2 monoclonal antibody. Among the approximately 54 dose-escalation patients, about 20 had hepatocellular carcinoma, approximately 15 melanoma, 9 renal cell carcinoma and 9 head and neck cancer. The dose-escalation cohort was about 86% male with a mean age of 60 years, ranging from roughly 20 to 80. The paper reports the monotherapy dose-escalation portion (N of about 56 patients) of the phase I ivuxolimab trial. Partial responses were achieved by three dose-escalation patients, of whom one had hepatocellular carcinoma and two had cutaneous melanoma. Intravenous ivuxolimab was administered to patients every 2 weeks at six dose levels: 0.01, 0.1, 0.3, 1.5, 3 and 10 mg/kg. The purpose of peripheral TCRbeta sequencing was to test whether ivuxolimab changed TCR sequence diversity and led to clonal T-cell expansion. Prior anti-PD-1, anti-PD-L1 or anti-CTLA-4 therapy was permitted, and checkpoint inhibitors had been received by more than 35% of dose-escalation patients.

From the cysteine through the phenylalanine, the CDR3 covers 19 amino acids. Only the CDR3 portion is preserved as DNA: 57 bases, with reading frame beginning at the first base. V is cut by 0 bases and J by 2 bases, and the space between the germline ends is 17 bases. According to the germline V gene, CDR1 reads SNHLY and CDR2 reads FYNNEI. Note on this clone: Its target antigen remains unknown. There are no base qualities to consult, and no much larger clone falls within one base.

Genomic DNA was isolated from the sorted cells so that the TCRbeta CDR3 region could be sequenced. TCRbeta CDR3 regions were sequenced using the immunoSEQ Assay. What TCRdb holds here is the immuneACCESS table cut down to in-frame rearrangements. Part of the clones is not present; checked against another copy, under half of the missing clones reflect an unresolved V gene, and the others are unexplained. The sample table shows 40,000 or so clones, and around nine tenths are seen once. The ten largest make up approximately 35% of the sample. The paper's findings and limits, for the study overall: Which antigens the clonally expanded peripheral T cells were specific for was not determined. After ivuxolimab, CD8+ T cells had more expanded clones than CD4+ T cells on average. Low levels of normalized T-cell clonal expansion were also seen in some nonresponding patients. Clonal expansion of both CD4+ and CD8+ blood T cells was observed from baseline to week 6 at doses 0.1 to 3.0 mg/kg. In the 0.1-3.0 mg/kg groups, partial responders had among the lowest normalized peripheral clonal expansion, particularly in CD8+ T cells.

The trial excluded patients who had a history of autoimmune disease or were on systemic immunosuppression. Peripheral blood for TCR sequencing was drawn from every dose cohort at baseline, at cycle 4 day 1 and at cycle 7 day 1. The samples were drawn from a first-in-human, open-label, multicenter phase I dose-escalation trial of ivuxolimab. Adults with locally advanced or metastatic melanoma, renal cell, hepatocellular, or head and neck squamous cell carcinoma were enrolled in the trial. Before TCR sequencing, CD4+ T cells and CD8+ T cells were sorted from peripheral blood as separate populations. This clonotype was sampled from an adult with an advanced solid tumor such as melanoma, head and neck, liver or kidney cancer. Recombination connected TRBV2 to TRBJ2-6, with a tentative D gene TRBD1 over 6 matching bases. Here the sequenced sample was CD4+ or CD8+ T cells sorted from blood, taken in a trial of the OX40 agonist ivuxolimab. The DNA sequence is TGTGCCAGCAGTGAAGCCCTTACCCAGGGACAAGCTGGGGCCAACGTCCTGACTTTC. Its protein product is CASSEALTQGQAGANVLTF.